This T cell receptor (beta chain) emerged from a study of Graves' ophthalmopathy and Graves' hyperthyroidism. Study-wide findings and caveats: Blood shared most expanded thyroid clonotypes above 0.001 frequency.

Clinicians made diagnoses from clinical symptoms, serum thyroxine, TRAb, thyroid ultrasound and orbital computed tomography. This CDR3 has 17 amino acids. The germline CDR1 and CDR2 sequences are MGHRA and YSYEKL. V was pared by 0 bases and J by 1 base, with 15 bases between. About this clonotype itself: Its specificity is not known.

The authors amplified TCR beta CDR3 regions from RNA transcripts. The authors performed first-round RT-PCR with HTBI primers and then a second-round multiplex PCR. TCRdb reprocessed the multiplex PCR reads via MiXCR and lists one record per CDR3 protein. This table holds about 620,000 distinct CDR3 sequences, about 24% found once. The sequenced sample consisted of peripheral blood. The J gene is TRBJ1-1, the V gene TRBV4-1; TRBD1 is a possible D gene (5 bases). The source is a woman under 30 with stable Graves' hyperthyroidism. Some clones in this sample may be carry-over from other donors' samples. The CDR3 spells CASSQDFKVGGNTEAFF. The CDR3 DNA reads as TGCGCCAGCAGCCAAGATTTTAAGGTGGGGGGGAACACTGAAGCTTTCTTT.